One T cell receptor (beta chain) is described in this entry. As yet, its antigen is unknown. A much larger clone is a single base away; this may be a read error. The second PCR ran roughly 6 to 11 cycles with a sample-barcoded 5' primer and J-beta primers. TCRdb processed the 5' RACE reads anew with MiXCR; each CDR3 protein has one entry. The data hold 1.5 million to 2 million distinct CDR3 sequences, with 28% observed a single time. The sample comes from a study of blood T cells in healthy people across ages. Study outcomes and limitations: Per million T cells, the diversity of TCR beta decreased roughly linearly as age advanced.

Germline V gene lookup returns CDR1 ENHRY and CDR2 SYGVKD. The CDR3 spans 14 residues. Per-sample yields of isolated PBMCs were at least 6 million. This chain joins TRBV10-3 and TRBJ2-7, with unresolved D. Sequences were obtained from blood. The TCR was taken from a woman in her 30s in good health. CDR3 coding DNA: TGTGCCGTCAGCAAGGTCGCTAGCTCCTACGAGCAGTACTTC. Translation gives CAVSKVASSYEQYF.